This entry lists 26 T cell receptor beta chains sequenced from one sample in a study of T cell responses to AZD1222 COVID-19 vaccine (dated by TCRdb to the early 2020s). The sample's time point label is to be understood as: baseline before first vaccination. The library was made by the immunoSEQ multiplex PCR assay. TCRdb limited this immuneACCESS table to in-frame rearrangements with V and J called. A share of clones is missing; checked studies link under half to unresolved V genes, and the rest is unexplained. Present in this sample are approximately 100,000 clones, about 86% of which were seen just once. Together, the top ten hold 9% to 15% of the sample. The input for sequencing was peripheral blood, taken on day 0 of AZD1222 vaccination. The receptors were gathered from an adult in good health.

The CDR3 DNA sequence: TGTGCCAGCAGCCGCCCCGGGACAGGGTCCTACGAGCAGTACTTC. Amino acid sequence: CASSRPGTGSYEQYF. The chain recombines TRBV7-2 with TRBJ2-7; 9 positions agree with TRBD1. CDR1 and CDR2 (germline): SGHTA, FQGNSA. V trimming: 5 bases; J trimming: 1 base; junction bases outside the gene matches: 6. The CDR3 covers 15 residues.

The gene calls are TRBV6-1 and TRBJ2-7, with D maybe TRBD2 (5 bases). The V end lost 1 base, the J end lost 0 bases, and 7 bases lay between the germline ends. There are 14 residues in the CDR3. Germline V gives CDR1 MNHNS, CDR2 SASEGT. The CDR3 spells CASSEGGVSYEQYF. The DNA for the CDR3 is TGTGCCAGCAGTGAAGGGGGAGTCTCCTACGAGCAGTACTTC.

This clone was seen a handful of times. The chain has TRBV7-2 and TRBJ2-5; weak D call: TRBD2 (5 bases). V was cut by 5 bases and J by 2 bases, with 6 bases left in between. Germline V gene lookup returns CDR1 SGHTA and CDR2 FQGNSA. This CDR3 is built from 12 residues. CDR3 protein: CASSPGQETQYF. CDR3 coding DNA: TGTGCCAGCAGCCCGGGGCAAGAGACCCAGTACTTC.

The J gene is TRBJ1-5, the V gene TRBV3-1 (or the pseudogene TRBV3-2), with D maybe TRBD1 (6 bases). Germline V gene lookup returns CDR1 LGHDT and CDR2 YNNKEL (reference sequence). V was pared by 1 base and J by 7 bases, with 17 bases between. This CDR3 has 16 amino acids. The CDR3 DNA reads as TGTGCCAGCAGCCAAGCAAAACAGGGCCGAGGACAGCCCCAGCATTTT. It translates to CASSQAKQGRGQPQHF.

V is TRBV6-1 and J is TRBJ1-1, with a weak D call TRBD1 (6 bases). CDR3 length: 16 amino acids. Trimming cost V 3 bases and J 1 base, with 15 bases left between them. CDR1 and CDR2 from the germline V gene are MNHNS and SASEGT. CDR3 bases: TGTGCCAGCAGTGACCCCCACAGGGTCGAGAACACTGAAGCTTTCTTT. Translated: CASSDPHRVENTEAFF.

The rearrangement joins TRBV27 to TRBJ2-1; 13 positions agree with TRBD2. The germline V gene has CDR1 MNHEY and CDR2 SMNVEV (reference sequence). Trimming removed 1 base from V and 8 bases from J; junction bases left unmatched: 2. CDR3 length: 15 amino acids. The CDR3 nucleotides are TGTGCCAGCAGTTTATTTACTAGCGGGAGGGATGAGCAGTTCTTC. It specifies CASSLFTSGRDEQFF.

Concerning this clone itself: Other DNA sequences of this sample code for an identical CDR3. The chain is built from TRBV5-4 and TRBJ2-1, with no clear D. Germline loops: CDR1 SGHNT, CDR2 YYREEE (reference sequence). Trimming shortened V by 1 base and J by 6 bases, and 8 bases separated the two germline ends. The CDR3 consists of 13 residues. In DNA, the CDR3 is TGTGCCAGCAGCTTGCAAGGCGGCAATGAGCAGTTCTTC. The encoded protein is CASSLQGGNEQFF.

The V call is TRBV18, the J call TRBJ2-3; perhaps TRBD1 as D (5 bases). There are 15 residues in the CDR3. Trimming removed 2 bases from V and 2 bases from J, with 11 bases in between. The germline V gene has CDR1 KGHSH and CDR2 LQKENI. The DNA of the CDR3 is TGTGCCAGCTCACCAAGCTCAGGGTTCACAGATACGCAGTATTTT. Protein product: CASSPSSGFTDTQYF.

The CDR3 sequence: CASSLSPGIETQYF. The CDR3 DNA reads TGTGCCAGCAGTTTATCCCCAGGCATCGAGACCCAGTACTTC. The chain combines TRBV28 with TRBJ2-5; the D is unclear. Trimming removed 1 base from V and 5 bases from J, with 11 bases in between. Germline V gene sequence: CDR1 MDHEN, CDR2 SYDVKM. CDR3 length equals 14 residues.

The DNA of the CDR3 is TGTGCCAGCAGTTTATTAAAGGGGAGCTCTGGAAACACCATATATTTT. It encodes CASSLLKGSSGNTIYF. This chain connects TRBV28 to TRBJ1-3; a possible D gene is TRBD1 (5 bases). CDR1 and CDR2 from the germline V gene are MDHEN and SYDVKM. The CDR3 has 16 residues. V was trimmed by 1 base and J by 0 bases, leaving 10 bases between them.

The V and J genes are TRBV7-2 and TRBJ2-4; 8 positions agree with TRBD1. V was pared by 0 bases and J by 3 bases, with 4 bases of the junction left unmatched. Germline V gives CDR1 SGHTA, CDR2 FQGNSA. The CDR3 runs 16 residues. This CDR3 reads CASSLASQGGKNIQYF. CDR3 nucleotides: TGTGCCAGCAGCTTAGCATCACAGGGGGGCAAAAACATTCAGTACTTC.

This chain joins TRBV5-1 and TRBJ1-3, with D maybe TRBD1 (5 bases). V was shortened by 4 bases and J by 4 bases, with 15 bases between the two germline ends. CDR1 SGHRS and CDR2 YFSETQ come from the germline V gene. The CDR3 is 15 amino acids. As DNA, the CDR3 is TGCGCCAGCAGCCTCGAACCGGGACGGGGAAACACCATATATTTT. This sequence encodes CASSLEPGRGNTIYF.

Only a few counts were recorded for this clone. Other DNA variants within this sample encode the same CDR3. This chain links TRBV6-6 with TRBJ2-7; D possibly corresponds to TRBD2 (5 bases). In germline, CDR1 is MNHNY, CDR2 SVGAGI (reference sequence). The CDR3 has 13 amino acids. Trimming stripped 0 bases from V and 4 bases from J, with 7 bases between. The CDR3 region is CASSYSLAYEQYF. CDR3 bases: TGTGCCAGCAGTTACTCCCTAGCTTACGAGCAGTACTTC.

This clone is deemed medium-sized (0.01 to 0.1%). Other DNA sequences within the sample encode an identical CDR3. The chain couples TRBV30 to TRBJ1-5; no clear D. V shed 3 bases and J shed 1 base, with 7 bases lying between them. This CDR3 spans 13 amino acids. Germline-derived CDR1 and CDR2 are GTSNPN and SVGIG (reference sequence). The CDR3 region has the DNA TGTGCCTGGAGCGCGGACAGCAATCAGCCCCAGCATTTT. As protein: CAWSADSNQPQHF.

The rearrangement uses TRBV27 and TRBJ2-7, with TRBD2 matching 9 bases. The CDR3 extends over 16 amino acids. The germline V gene encodes CDR1 MNHEY and CDR2 SMNVEV (reference sequence). The V and J ends lost 4 bases and 2 bases, in that order; junction bases with no gene match: 9. CDR3 amino acids: CASSSPGLASAYEQYF. The CDR3, as DNA: TGTGCCAGCAGTTCCCCAGGACTAGCGAGTGCCTACGAGCAGTACTTC.

This clone was detected only a few times. The chain links TRBV7-9 to TRBJ1-4; TRBD1 matches at 10 bases. CDR3 length equals 16 residues. J lost 8 bases, V lost 5 bases, and 11 bases had no gene match. Germline V gene data show CDR1 as SEHNR and CDR2 as FQNEAQ (reference sequence). The CDR3 is CASSIRLDRGWEKLFF. For the CDR3, the DNA is TGTGCCAGCAGCATACGCCTGGACAGGGGGTGGGAAAAACTGTTTTTT.

The chain links TRBV5-6 to TRBJ1-1; D not certain. Germline values: CDR1 SGHDT, CDR2 YYEEEE. CDR3 length: 14 amino acids. V was trimmed by 4 bases and J by 1 base, leaving 11 bases between them. The CDR3 loop reads CASSPYDTNTEAFF. The CDR3 DNA reads TGTGCCAGCAGCCCTTACGATACGAACACTGAAGCTTTCTTT.

In its sample, this clone was seen once. This chain joins TRBV14 and TRBJ1-1; D uncertain. Germline CDR1 and CDR2: SGHDN and FVKESK. This CDR3 has 13 residues. The V end lost 2 bases, the J end lost 1 base, and 5 bases lay between the germline ends. The CDR3 region has the DNA TGTGCCAGCAGCCAATACAGGAACACTGAAGCTTTCTTT. Protein: CASSQYRNTEAFF.

The chain is built from TRBV4-3 and TRBJ2-2; D tentatively reads TRBD1 or TRBD2 (6 bases each). Trimming took off 4 bases at V and 3 bases at J, with 12 bases between the two ends. CDR3 length: 15 residues. Germline values: CDR1 LGHNA, CDR2 YSLEER. CDR3 sequence reads: CASSLGGLDTGELFF. The CDR3 DNA sequence: TGCGCCAGCAGCCTGGGGGGCCTGGACACCGGGGAGCTGTTTTTT.

The J gene is TRBJ1-6, the V gene TRBV3-1 (or the pseudogene TRBV3-2); D is perhaps TRBD1 (6 bases). Germline CDR1 is LGHDT and CDR2 is YNNKEL (reference sequence). The CDR3 has 14 amino acids. The ends were cut back, 0 bases at V and 12 bases at J, with 12 bases in the middle. CDR3 loop: CASSQEVGGIPLHF. The CDR3 nucleotides are TGTGCCAGCAGCCAAGAAGTCGGGGGCATACCCCTCCACTTT.

The V call is TRBV28, the J call TRBJ1-6, with a weak D call TRBD1 (6 bases). The CDR3 has 14 residues. Trimming shortened V by 6 bases and J by 4 bases, and 10 bases separated the two germline ends. CDR1 and CDR2 (germline): MDHEN, SYDVKM. Here the CDR3 reads CASRTTGYNSPLHF. The CDR3 bases are TGTGCCAGCAGGACGACAGGTTATAATTCACCCCTCCACTTT.

The chain carries TRBV7-8 and TRBJ1-6, with TRBD1 matching over 7 bases. CDR3 length equals 12 residues. Trimming removed 5 bases from V and 13 bases from J; junction bases left unmatched: 5. Looked up from germline, CDR1 is SGHVS and CDR2 is FQNEAQ. The CDR3 DNA is TGTGCCAGCAGCCCCAAACAGGGGCCCCTCCACTTT. Translated: CASSPKQGPLHF.

V gene TRBV7-9 combines with J gene TRBJ2-2, with a weak D call TRBD2 (7 bases). The CDR3 totals 16 residues. CDR1 is SEHNR and CDR2 is FQNEAQ in the germline V gene (reference sequence). The V and J ends lost 5 bases and 6 bases respectively, with 19 bases between them. The CDR3 here is CASSPPGGGRPGELFF. The CDR3 region has the DNA TGTGCCAGCAGCCCTCCCGGGGGCGGGAGACCCGGGGAGCTGTTTTTT.

V is TRBV27 and J is TRBJ2-1; D possibly corresponds to TRBD2 (5 bases). Trimming removed 5 bases from V and 8 bases from J, with 16 bases in between. Germline V CDR1 and CDR2: MNHEY, SMNVEV (reference sequence). The CDR3 consists of 14 residues. The CDR3 DNA reads TGTGCCAGCAGTGTCGGTCACCCGCGGGATGAGCAGTTCTTC. Translating gives CASSVGHPRDEQFF.

The chain combines TRBV19 with TRBJ2-3; possibly TRBD2 for D (5 bases). Germline V gives CDR1 LNHDA, CDR2 SQIVND (reference sequence). The germline V and J ends were trimmed by 7 bases and 2 bases, with 13 bases remaining between them. This CDR3 contains 14 residues. The CDR3 spells CASNPGIPTDTQYF. DNA of the CDR3: TGTGCCAGTAATCCGGGAATTCCCACAGATACGCAGTATTTT.

The gene calls are TRBV14 and TRBJ2-7, with 7 bases aligning to TRBD1. Germline CDR1 reads SGHDN; CDR2 reads FVKESK. V shed 0 bases and J 4 bases; nucleotides not matched to a gene: 9. This CDR3 is 16 amino acids long. The DNA for the CDR3 is TGTGCCAGCAGCCAAGATGCCCGACAGGGTGGTTACGAGCAGTACTTC. It codes for CASSQDARQGGYEQYF.